This T cell receptor beta chain was captured by sequencing in a study of T cells after somatic rescue of genetic block. Sequenced by immunoSEQ multiplex PCR; TCRdb stores in-frame clones only, minus some. The sample shows 45,000 to 55,000 clones, 90% to 97% of them seen only once. This CDR3 region has 13 residues. Per the germline V gene, CDR1 is SQVTM and CDR2 is ANQGSEA. Trimming cost V 6 bases and J 4 bases; bases outside gene matches: 6. The clonotype originates from a child less than two years old. V gene TRBV29-1 combines with J gene TRBJ1-3; TRBD1 aligns across 7 bases. Specimen: peripheral blood mononuclear cells (PBMCs). CDR3 nucleotide sequence: TGCAGCGTGACAGGGCCGGGCGGAAACACCATATATTTT. Translated: CSVTGPGGNTIYF.